This TCR beta chain was sequenced for a study of blood T cell repertoires in COVID-19. The germline V gene has CDR1 SNHLY and CDR2 FYNNEI. V was pared by 6 bases and J by 0 bases, with 7 bases between. CDR3 length: 13 amino acids. The authors' processing: Amplifying reference gene primers gave estimates of nucleated cell counts. Method: immunoSEQ multiplex PCR; TCRdb's copy keeps in-frame clones and lacks some. V, J and clone size are taken as reported in that table, and D and trimming were inferred from the DNA itself. The sample holds 90,000 to 120,000 clones; 65% to 90% are singletons and the top ten take less than 3.5%.

Sequenced input: PBMCs or T cells enriched from blood (not recorded which). The origin of this receptor is a woman aged 45-65 years who had recovered from COVID-19. The chain couples TRBV2 to TRBJ2-3, with D uncertain. Here the CDR3 reads CASSFRSTDTQYF. In nucleotides, the CDR3 is TGTGCCAGCAGCTTTCGGAGCACAGATACGCAGTATTTT.